One and the same sample provided the 23 T cell receptor beta chains below, sequenced in a study of CD8 T cells in ankylosing spondylitis. Study-level results: Ankylosing spondylitis blood appeared to be characterized by a TCR beta motif of roughly eight highly homologous variants.

These receptors have no known antigen. TCRdb used MiXCR to reprocess the 5' RACE reads, holding one entry per CDR3 protein. The sample holds 700,000 to 850,000 distinct CDR3 sequences, approximately 12% seen once. What was sequenced was blood, either unsorted or a sorted T cell fraction (not recorded which). These receptors were taken from a male donor with ankylosing spondylitis.

This chain joins TRBV3-1 and TRBJ2-4, with D uncertain. V lost 8 bases to trimming and J lost 1 base, with 9 bases between them. CDR1 and CDR2 (germline): LGHDT, YNNKEL (reference sequence). The CDR3 consists of 13 residues. CDR3: CASGAPAKNIQYF. CDR3 nucleotides: TGTGCCAGCGGAGCCCCCGCCAAAAACATTCAGTACTTC.

This clonotype was seen only a few times. The chain is built from TRBV5-6 and TRBJ1-4; D may be TRBD1 (5 bases). Germline V lookup: CDR1 SGHDT, CDR2 YYEEEE. The CDR3 spans 16 residues. The V and J ends lost 1 base and 8 bases respectively, with 18 bases between them. CDR3 loop: CASSLTGGAVEEKLFF. The CDR3 DNA reads as TGTGCCAGCAGCTTGACGGGCGGGGCAGTAGAAGAAAAACTGTTTTTT.

The rearrangement links TRBV10-3 to TRBJ1-6, with D maybe TRBD1 (5 bases). CDR3 length equals 13 residues. Germline V lookup: CDR1 ENHRY, CDR2 SYGVKD. V was clipped by 0 bases and J by 8 bases, with 5 bases between them. The chain's CDR3 is CAISESGDSPLHF. The CDR3 DNA reads TGTGCCATCAGTGAGTCAGGGGATTCACCCCTCCACTTT.

This clonotype was seen once. A read error is possible here, since a much larger clone lies one base away. The chain has TRBV10-2 and TRBJ1-1; the D is unclear. Deletions cut 7 bases from V and 3 bases from J, with 12 bases between. Germline lookup yields CDR1 WSHSY and CDR2 SAAADI. The CDR3 has 13 residues. CDR3 coding DNA: TGCGCCAGCATAAACAGTGGGGACACTGAAGCTTTCTTT. The encoded protein is CASINSGDTEAFF.

This clonotype was counted between two and nine times. This rearrangement joins TRBV5-5 to TRBJ2-7; 7 nucleotides agree with TRBD2. The germline V gene encodes CDR1 SGHKS and CDR2 YYEKEE (reference sequence). The CDR3 extends over 14 amino acids. The ends lost 4 bases at V and 4 bases at J; junction bases unmatched: 8. The CDR3 DNA follows: TGTGCCAGCAGCCCCTCGCCGGGGGGATACGAGCAGTACTTC. The encoded protein is CASSPSPGGYEQYF.

This clonotype was observed a few times. The chain couples TRBV6-2 or TRBV6-3 to TRBJ2-7; no clear D gene. Trimming shortened V by 8 bases and J by 7 bases, and 12 bases separated the two germline ends. Looked up from germline, CDR1 is MNHEY and CDR2 is SVGEGT. The CDR3 extends over 11 amino acids. The CDR3 coding sequence is TGTGCCAGCGTTAGACGAGCAGAGCAGTACTTC. This codes for CASVRRAEQYF.

V gene TRBV15 combines with J gene TRBJ2-5; 8 bases are a match to TRBD2. The junction had 12 bases not matched to a gene; V was cut back by 1 base and J by 5 bases. The CDR3 length is 17 residues. The germline V gene has CDR1 LNHNV and CDR2 YYDKDF (reference sequence). DNA for the CDR3: TGTGCCACCAGCAGAGGGGGACTAGTTGGGGAGGGGGAGACCCAGTACTTC. Protein sequence: CATSRGGLVGEGETQYF.

This clonotype was counted only a few times. This chain connects TRBV7-2 to TRBJ2-7, with no clear D. This CDR3 is built from 12 residues. Germline V gene sequence: CDR1 SGHTA, CDR2 FQGNSA. The germline V and J ends were trimmed by 5 bases and 4 bases, with 9 bases remaining between them. The CDR3 loop reads CASSRHGYEQYF. The CDR3 DNA follows: TGTGCCAGCAGCCGCCACGGGTACGAGCAGTACTTC.

This clonotype was picked up a small number of times. The rearrangement uses TRBV7-3 and TRBJ2-1; weak D call: TRBD2 (5 bases). The CDR3 is 14 residues long. Germline V gene data show CDR1 as SGHTA and CDR2 as FQGTGA. Trimming removed 4 bases at V and 7 bases at J, with 14 bases between. The CDR3 protein is CASSYRARGNEQFF. CDR3 DNA sequence: TGTGCCAGCAGCTACCGGGCCCGAGGGAATGAGCAGTTCTTC.

This chain joins TRBV28 and TRBJ2-7; 9 positions agree with TRBD2. There are 16 residues in the CDR3. Germline V gene data show CDR1 as MDHEN and CDR2 as SYDVKM. V gave up 8 bases and J gave up 5 bases; unmatched junction bases: 16. The CDR3 spells CASPPGVSGRVHEQYF. The CDR3, as DNA: TGTGCCAGCCCTCCGGGTGTTAGCGGGAGAGTCCACGAGCAGTACTTC. The full variable domain, rest sourced from reference TRBV28 and TRBJ2-7, is DVKVTQSSRYLVKRTGEKVFLECVQDMDHENMFWYRQDPGLGLRLIYFSYDVKMKEKGDIPEGYSVSREKKERFSLILESASTNQTSMYLCASPPGVSGRVHEQYFGPGTRLTVT.

This clonotype occurred a few times. The junction departs from the called germline gene at one end, perhaps through a read error. The chain links TRBV6-1 to TRBJ2-7; the D gene could be TRBD1 or TRBD2 (7 bases each). The germline V gene encodes CDR1 MNHNS and CDR2 SASEGT. The CDR3 loop spans 15 amino acids. This CDR3 reads CASSEREGQFYEQHF. CDR3 nucleotides: TGTGCCAGCAGTGAAAGGGAGGGACAGTTTTACGAGCAGCACTTC.

The rearrangement uses TRBV5-6 and TRBJ2-7; D not certain. Germline loops: CDR1 SGHDT, CDR2 YYEEEE. The V end was cut by 1 base, the J end by 2 bases, with 7 bases between. The CDR3 length is 13 residues. The CDR3 nucleotides read TGTGCCAGCAGCTTGACATGGGCCTACGAGCAGTACTTC. It codes for CASSLTWAYEQYF.

The chain carries TRBV3-1 and TRBJ1-4; D perhaps matches TRBD1 (5 bases). CDR1 is LGHDT and CDR2 is YNNKEL in the germline V gene (reference sequence). The V and J ends lost 5 bases and 7 bases respectively, with 20 bases between them. The CDR3 runs 16 residues. CDR3 nucleotide sequence: TGTGCCAGCAGCACTTACCCCGGGGCGGCGGGTGAAAAACTGTTTTTT. Protein product: CASSTYPGAAGEKLFF.

This clonotype was seen many times. The CDR3 reads CASSRRQTLNEQFF. The CDR3 DNA is TGTGCCAGCAGTCGAAGACAGACCCTCAATGAGCAGTTCTTC. The chain links TRBV6-1 to TRBJ2-1, with a possible D match to TRBD1 (5 bases). This CDR3 has 14 residues. Trimming pared 5 bases from V and 6 bases from J, leaving 14 bases between. The germline CDR1 and CDR2 sequences are MNHNS and SASEGT.

The sample holds a few counts of this clonotype. The V gene is TRBV11-1, the J gene TRBJ2-3, with 8 bases that match TRBD1. Germline V lookup: CDR1 SGHAT, CDR2 FQDESV (reference sequence). This CDR3 spans 18 amino acids. V shed 5 bases, J shed 2 bases, and the junction held 15 bases outside the gene matches. The DNA of the CDR3 is TGTGCCAGCAGCCCCCTCGGAACGGCAGGGGGCGTCACAGATACGCAGTATTTT. This codes for CASSPLGTAGGVTDTQYF.

This chain links TRBV9 with TRBJ1-1; D ambiguous. The CDR3 runs to 14 residues. Germline V gene data show CDR1 as SGDLS and CDR2 as YYNGEE. Trimming removed 4 bases at V and 1 base at J, with 11 bases between. The CDR3 region is CASSPRSQNTEAFF. The CDR3, as DNA: TGTGCCAGCAGCCCGAGGTCCCAGAACACTGAAGCTTTCTTT.

The sample holds one count of this clonotype. The chain recombines TRBV7-2 with TRBJ2-3; no definite D call. The CDR3 runs 14 residues. Germline V CDR1 and CDR2: SGHTA, FQGNSA. The ends were cut back, 1 base at V and 1 base at J, with 6 bases in the middle. CDR3 loop: CASSLGLCTDTQYF. The DNA for the CDR3 is TGTGCCAGCAGCTTAGGGCTATGCACAGATACGCAGTATTTT.

This clonotype was found a few times. J is TRBJ2-7 and V is TRBV12-3 or TRBV12-4; no clear D. Deletions cut 2 bases from V and 5 bases from J, with 10 bases between. The CDR3 has 13 amino acids. The CDR3 spells CASSLLRRNEQYF. The DNA of the CDR3 is TGTGCCAGCAGTTTACTACGCCGGAACGAGCAGTACTTC.

This chain links TRBV3-1 with TRBJ2-3; D remains ambiguous. The CDR3 spans 14 residues. Trimming pared 3 bases from V and 0 bases from J, leaving 7 bases between. The V gene's germline CDR1 is LGHDT and CDR2 YNNKEL (reference sequence). This chain's CDR3 is CASSHVYSTDTQYF. The CDR3 nucleotides read TGTGCCAGCAGCCATGTCTACAGCACAGATACGCAGTATTTT.

The gene calls are TRBV24-1 and TRBJ2-3; no definite D call. V was shortened by 3 bases and J by 7 bases, with 13 bases between the two germline ends. Germline CDR1 reads KGHDR; CDR2 reads SFDVKD. CDR3 length: 14 amino acids. Here the CDR3 DNA reads TGTGCCACCAGTGATCTGACCCACGCGAATACGCAGTATTTT. Translated: CATSDLTHANTQYF.

The V gene is TRBV11-2, the J gene TRBJ2-1; TRBD2 matches at 13 bases. This CDR3 has 18 amino acids. Germline V lookup: CDR1 SGHAT, CDR2 FQNNGV. V shed 4 bases and J 5 bases; nucleotides not matched to a gene: 11. CDR3 bases: TGTGCCAGCAGCTCCGGGACTAGCGGGATGGGGAAAAACAATGAGCAGTTCTTC. This encodes CASSSGTSGMGKNNEQFF.

This clonotype was observed a handful of times. The chain is built from TRBV7-9 and TRBJ1-3; maybe TRBD1 (5 bases). CDR3 length: 16 residues. Between the trimmed V and J ends, which lost 5 bases and 0 bases, there was a span of 14 bases. Germline assignment: CDR1 SEHNR and CDR2 FQNEAQ (reference sequence). The CDR3 nucleotides are TGTGCCAGCAGCCCGAACCGGGGCCTCTCTGGAAACACCATATATTTT. Amino acid sequence: CASSPNRGLSGNTIYF.

This clonotype was detected only a few times. The V and J genes are TRBV29-1 and TRBJ1-2; D is uncertain. CDR1 is SQVTM and CDR2 is ANQGSEA in the germline V gene. CDR3 size: 15 residues. Trimming pared 5 bases from V and 7 bases from J, leaving 23 bases between. The CDR3 protein is CSVSVGLRYGGGYTF. For the CDR3, the DNA is TGCAGCGTTAGTGTGGGCCTACGGTATGGTGGTGGCTACACCTTC.